The clone carrying this T cell receptor (beta chain) appeared many times. The antigen is unknown. The investigators amplified TCR beta CDR3 regions from RNA transcripts. First-round RT-PCR of the TCR CDR3 relied on the HTBI primer set. In TCRdb, the multiplex PCR reads were re-called with MiXCR into one record per CDR3 protein. The sample contains roughly 170,000 distinct CDR3 sequences, approximately 15% of which appear only once. The sample originates from a study of T cells in Graves' hyperthyroidism and ophthalmopathy. General study results and limits: The model anticipated ophthalmopathy a median approximately 6.6 months pre-onset.

Germline V gene sequence: CDR1 MNHNY, CDR2 SVGAGI (reference sequence). This CDR3 spans 12 amino acids. The V gene lost 2 bases and the J gene lost 4 bases, with 5 bases spanning the gap. The sequence was collected from a woman aged 45-65 years with Graves' hyperthyroidism. The specimen sequenced was blood. The chain joins TRBV6-6 to TRBJ2-5, with a tentative D call TRBD2 (5 bases). The CDR3 sequence is CASSYEGETQYF. CDR3 DNA sequence: TGTGCCAGCAGTTACGAGGGAGAGACCCAGTACTTC.